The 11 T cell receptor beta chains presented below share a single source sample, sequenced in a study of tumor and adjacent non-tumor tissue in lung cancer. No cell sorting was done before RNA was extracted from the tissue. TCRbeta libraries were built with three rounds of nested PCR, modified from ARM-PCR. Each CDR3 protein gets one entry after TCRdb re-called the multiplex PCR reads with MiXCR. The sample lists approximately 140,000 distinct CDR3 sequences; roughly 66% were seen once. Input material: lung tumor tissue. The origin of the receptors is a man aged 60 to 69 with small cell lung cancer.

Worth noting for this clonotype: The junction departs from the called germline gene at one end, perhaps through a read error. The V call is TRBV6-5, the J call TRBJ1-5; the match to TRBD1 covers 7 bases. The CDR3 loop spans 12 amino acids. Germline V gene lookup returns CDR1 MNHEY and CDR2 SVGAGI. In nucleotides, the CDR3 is TGTGCTAGCAGTTACAGGGGTCAGCCCCATCATTTT. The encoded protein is CASSYRGQPHHF.

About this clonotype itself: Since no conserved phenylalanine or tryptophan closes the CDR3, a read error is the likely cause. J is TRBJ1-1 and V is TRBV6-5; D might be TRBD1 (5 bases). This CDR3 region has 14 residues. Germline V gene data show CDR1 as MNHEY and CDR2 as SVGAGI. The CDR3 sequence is CAGSYRGLETEAFS. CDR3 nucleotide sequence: TGTGCCGGCAGTTATAGGGGACTAGAGACTGAAGCTTTCTCT.

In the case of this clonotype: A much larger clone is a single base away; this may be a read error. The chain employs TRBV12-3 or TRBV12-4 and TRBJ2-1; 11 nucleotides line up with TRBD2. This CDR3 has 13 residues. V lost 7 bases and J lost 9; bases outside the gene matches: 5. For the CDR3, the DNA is TGTGCCAGCACCCAACTAGCGGGAGTTGAGCAGTTCTTC. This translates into CASTQLAGVEQFF.

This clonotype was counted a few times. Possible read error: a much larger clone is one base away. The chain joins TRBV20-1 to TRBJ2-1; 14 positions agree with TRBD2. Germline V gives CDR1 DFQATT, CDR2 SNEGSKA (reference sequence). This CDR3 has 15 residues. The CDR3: CGASPTSGREHEQFF. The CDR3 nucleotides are TGCGGTGCTTCCCCGACTAGCGGGAGGGAGCATGAGCAGTTCTTC.

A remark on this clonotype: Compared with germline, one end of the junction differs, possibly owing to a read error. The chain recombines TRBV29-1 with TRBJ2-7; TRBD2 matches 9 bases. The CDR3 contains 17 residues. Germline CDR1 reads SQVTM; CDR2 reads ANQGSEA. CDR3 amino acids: CSVVWLAGRPNPGEQHF. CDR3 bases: TGCAGCGTTGTATGGCTAGCGGGAAGGCCAAATCCGGGCGAGCAGCACTTC.

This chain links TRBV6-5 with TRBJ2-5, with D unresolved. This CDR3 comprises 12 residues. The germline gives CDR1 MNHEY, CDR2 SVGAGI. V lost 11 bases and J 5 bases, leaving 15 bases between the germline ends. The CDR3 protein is CACRSPGETQYF. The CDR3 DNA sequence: TGTGCCTGTAGGTCCCCCGGGGAGACCCAGTACTTC.

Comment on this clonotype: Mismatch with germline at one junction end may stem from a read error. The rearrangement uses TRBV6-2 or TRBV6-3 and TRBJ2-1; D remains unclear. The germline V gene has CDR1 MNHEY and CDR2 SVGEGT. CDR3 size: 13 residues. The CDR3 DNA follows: TGTGCCAGCAGTAACGGTCCTGACAATGAGCGGTTCTTC. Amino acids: CASSNGPDNERFF.

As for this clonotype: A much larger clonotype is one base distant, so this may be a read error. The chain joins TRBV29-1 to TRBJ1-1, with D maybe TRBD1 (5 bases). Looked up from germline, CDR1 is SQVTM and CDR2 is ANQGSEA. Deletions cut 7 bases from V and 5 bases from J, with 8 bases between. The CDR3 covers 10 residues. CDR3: CSARATEAFF. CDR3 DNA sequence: TGCAGCGCCAGGGCTACTGAAGCTTTCTTT.

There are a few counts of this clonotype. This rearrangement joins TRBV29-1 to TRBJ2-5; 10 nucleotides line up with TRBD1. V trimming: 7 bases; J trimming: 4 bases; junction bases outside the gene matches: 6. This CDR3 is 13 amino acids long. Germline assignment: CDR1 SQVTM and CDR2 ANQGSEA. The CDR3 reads CSATRTGGETQYF. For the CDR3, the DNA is TGCAGCGCCACCCGGACAGGGGGAGAGACCCAGTACTTC.

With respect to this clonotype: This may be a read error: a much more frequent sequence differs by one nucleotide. CDR3 residues: CIGWASLGYTF. The CDR3 DNA follows: TGCATCGGGTGGGCCAGCCTGGGCTACACCTTC. The rearrangement uses TRBV29-1 and TRBJ1-2; the D is unclear. Germline V lookup: CDR1 SQVTM, CDR2 ANQGSEA. This CDR3 region has 11 residues.

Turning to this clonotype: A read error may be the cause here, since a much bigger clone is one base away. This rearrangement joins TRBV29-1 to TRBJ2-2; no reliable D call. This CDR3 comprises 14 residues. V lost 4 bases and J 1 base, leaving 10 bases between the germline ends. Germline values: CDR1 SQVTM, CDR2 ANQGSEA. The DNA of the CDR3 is TGCAGCGTTGTGTGGCAATTGAACACCGGGGAGCTGTTTTTT. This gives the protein CSVVWQLNTGELFF.